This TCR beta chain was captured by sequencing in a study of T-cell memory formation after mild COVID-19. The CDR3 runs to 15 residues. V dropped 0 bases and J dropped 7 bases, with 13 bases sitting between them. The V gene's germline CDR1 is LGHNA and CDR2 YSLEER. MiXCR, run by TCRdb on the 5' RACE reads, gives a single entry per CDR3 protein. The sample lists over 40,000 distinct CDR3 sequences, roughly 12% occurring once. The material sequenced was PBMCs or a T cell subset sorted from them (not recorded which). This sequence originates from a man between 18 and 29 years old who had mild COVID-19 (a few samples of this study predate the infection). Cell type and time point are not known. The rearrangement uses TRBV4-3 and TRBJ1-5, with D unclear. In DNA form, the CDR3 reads TGCGCCAGCAGCCAAGAGTGGAGGGCCCCCCAGCCCCAGCATTTT. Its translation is CASSQEWRAPQPQHF.